This section outlines one T cell receptor (beta chain) sequence together with its context. Antigen unknown. Germline-derived CDR1 and CDR2 are SGHDT and YYEEEE. The CDR3 totals 17 residues. V shed 0 bases and J 6 bases; nucleotides not matched to a gene: 12. The source of the sample is a study of brain T cells in children with intractable seizures. Findings and caveats of the study: Clones missing pre-surgery may reflect undersampling of that blood sample. HCMV serostatus was not known, and viral specificity came from CDR3 similarity only.

Measured with immunoSEQ multiplex PCR; TCRdb has only the in-frame clones, and not every one. The sample lists 300,000 to 400,000 clones; over 90% were seen once. The time point here: blood from clinic visit 5 months post-surgery; TSC patient then seizure free. Only cases whose brain tissue showed the highest T cell transcript signatures were sequenced. At least one anti-epileptic drug was given before surgery. V gene TRBV5-6 combines with J gene TRBJ1-5, with TRBD1 matching over 7 bases. The receptor comes from a boy younger than two with tuberous sclerosis and intractable seizures. This specimen was peripheral blood, taken around 5 months after surgery. CDR3 sequence reads: CASSLGADRTNPQPQHF. In DNA, the CDR3 is TGTGCCAGCAGCTTGGGGGCGGACAGGACTAACCCTCAGCCCCAGCATTTT.